The T cell receptor (beta chain) under discussion was sequenced for a study of T cell changes during pregnancy in multiple sclerosis. Sequencing was performed with immunoSEQ multiplex PCR; in TCRdb, only in-frame clones are kept and a portion is missing. The sample yields 91,000 or so clones, approximately 92% seen once. CDR3 length: 16 amino acids. With 6 bases clipped from V and 5 bases from J, the junction kept 10 bases outside the gene matches. From germline, CDR1 is MNHNY and CDR2 SVGAGI (reference sequence). This clonotype was sampled from a female donor with multiple sclerosis, enrolled in a pregnancy study. The sequencing here drew on peripheral blood, taken after pregnancy. The chain links TRBV6-6 to TRBJ2-3, with 11 bases identical to TRBD2. CDR3 loop: CASRLRLAGPQDTQYF. DNA for the CDR3: TGTGCCAGCAGACTCAGACTAGCGGGGCCGCAAGATACGCAGTATTTT.